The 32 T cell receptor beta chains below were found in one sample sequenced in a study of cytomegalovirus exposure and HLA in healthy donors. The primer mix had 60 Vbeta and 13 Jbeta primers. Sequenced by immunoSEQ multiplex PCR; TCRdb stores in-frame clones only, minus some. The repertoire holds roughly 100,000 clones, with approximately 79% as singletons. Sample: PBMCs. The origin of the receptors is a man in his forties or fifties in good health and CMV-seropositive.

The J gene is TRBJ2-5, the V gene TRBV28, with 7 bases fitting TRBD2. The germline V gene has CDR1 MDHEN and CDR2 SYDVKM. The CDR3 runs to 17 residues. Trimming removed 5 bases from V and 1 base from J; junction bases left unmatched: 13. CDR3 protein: CASSPVGEWGGQETQYF. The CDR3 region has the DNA TGTGCCAGCAGTCCCGTCGGGGAGTGGGGGGGCCAAGAGACCCAGTACTTC.

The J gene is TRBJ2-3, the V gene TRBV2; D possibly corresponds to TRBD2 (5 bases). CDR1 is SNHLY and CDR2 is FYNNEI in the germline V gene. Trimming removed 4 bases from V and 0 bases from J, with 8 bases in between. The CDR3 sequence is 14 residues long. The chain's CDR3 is CASSGIASTDTQYF. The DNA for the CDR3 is TGTGCCAGCAGTGGAATAGCGAGCACAGATACGCAGTATTTT.

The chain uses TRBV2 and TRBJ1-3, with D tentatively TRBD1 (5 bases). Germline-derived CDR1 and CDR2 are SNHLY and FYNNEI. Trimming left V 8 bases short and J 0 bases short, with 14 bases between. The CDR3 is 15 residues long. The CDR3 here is CASSSQGSSGNTIYF. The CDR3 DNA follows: TGTGCCAGCTCCTCCCAGGGTAGCTCTGGAAACACCATATATTTT.

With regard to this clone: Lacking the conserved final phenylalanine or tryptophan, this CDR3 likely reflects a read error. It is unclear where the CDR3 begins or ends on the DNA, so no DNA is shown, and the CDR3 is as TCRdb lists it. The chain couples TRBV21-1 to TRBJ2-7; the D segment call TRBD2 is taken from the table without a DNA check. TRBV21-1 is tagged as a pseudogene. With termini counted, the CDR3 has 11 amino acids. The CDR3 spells CAKLEFYEQYL.

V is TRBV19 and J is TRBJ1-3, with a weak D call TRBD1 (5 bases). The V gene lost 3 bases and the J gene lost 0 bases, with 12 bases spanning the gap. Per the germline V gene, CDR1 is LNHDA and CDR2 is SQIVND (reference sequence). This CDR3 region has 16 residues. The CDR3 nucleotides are TGTGCCAGTAGTATGGACACTTCAAACTCTGGAAACACCATATATTTT. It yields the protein CASSMDTSNSGNTIYF.

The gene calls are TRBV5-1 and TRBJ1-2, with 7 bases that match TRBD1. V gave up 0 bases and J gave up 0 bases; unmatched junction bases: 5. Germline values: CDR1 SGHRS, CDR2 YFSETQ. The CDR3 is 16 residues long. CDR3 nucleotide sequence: TGCGCCAGCAGCTTGGAGGGGACAGAATCTAACTATGGCTACACCTTC. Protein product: CASSLEGTESNYGYTF.

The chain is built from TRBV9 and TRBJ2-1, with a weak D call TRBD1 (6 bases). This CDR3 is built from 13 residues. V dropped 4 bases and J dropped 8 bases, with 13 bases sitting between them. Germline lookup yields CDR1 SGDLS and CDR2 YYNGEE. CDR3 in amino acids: CASSFNRADEQFF. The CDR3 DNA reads TGTGCCAGCAGCTTCAACAGGGCGGATGAGCAGTTCTTC. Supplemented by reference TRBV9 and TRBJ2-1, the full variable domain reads DSGVTQTPKHLITATGQRVTLRCSPRSGDLSVYWYQQSLDQGLQFLIQYYNGEERAKGNILERFSAQQFPDLHSELNLSSLELGDSALYFCASSFNRADEQFFGPGTRLTVL.

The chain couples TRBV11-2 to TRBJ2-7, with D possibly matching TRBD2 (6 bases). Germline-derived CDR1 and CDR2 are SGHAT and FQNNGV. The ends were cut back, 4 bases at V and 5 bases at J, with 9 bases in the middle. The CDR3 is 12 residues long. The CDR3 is CASSSPGDEQYF. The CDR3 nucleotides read TGTGCCAGCAGCTCCCCGGGAGACGAGCAGTACTTC.

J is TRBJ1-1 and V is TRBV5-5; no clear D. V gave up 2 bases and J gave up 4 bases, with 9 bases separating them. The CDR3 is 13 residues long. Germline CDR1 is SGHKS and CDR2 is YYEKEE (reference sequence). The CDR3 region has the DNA TGTGCCAGCAGCTTTAAGACAACCACTGAAGCTTTCTTT. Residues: CASSFKTTTEAFF.

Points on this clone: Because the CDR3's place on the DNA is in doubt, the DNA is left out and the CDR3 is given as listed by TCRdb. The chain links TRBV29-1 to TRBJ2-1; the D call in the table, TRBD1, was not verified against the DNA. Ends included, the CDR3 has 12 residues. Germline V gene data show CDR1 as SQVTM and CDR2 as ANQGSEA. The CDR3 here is CSVGQGAVQEFF.

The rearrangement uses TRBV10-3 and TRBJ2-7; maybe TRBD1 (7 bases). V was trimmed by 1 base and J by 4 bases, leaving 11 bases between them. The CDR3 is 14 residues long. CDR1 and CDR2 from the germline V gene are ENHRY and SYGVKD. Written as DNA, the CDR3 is TGTGCCATCAGTGAGTTGGGGGGACAGTACGAGCAGTACTTC. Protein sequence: CAISELGGQYEQYF.

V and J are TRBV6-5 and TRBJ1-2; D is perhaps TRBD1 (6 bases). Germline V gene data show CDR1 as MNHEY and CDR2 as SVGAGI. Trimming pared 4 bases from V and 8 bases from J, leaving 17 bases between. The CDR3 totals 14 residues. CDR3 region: CASSSLGGAVGYTF. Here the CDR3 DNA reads TGTGCCAGCAGTTCCCTCGGGGGGGCCGTCGGCTACACCTTC.

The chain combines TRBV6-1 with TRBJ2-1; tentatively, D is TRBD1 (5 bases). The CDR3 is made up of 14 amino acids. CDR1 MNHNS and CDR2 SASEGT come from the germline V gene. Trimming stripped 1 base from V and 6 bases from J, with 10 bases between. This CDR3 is CASSEGQGGNEQFF. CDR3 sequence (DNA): TGTGCCAGCAGTGAAGGGCAGGGCGGCAATGAGCAGTTCTTC.

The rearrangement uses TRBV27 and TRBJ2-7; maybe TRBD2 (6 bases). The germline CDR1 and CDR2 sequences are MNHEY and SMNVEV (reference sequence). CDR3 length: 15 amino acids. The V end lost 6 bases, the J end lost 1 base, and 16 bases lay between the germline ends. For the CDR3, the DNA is TGTGCCAGCAGCCGGGTGTTAGCGGCTTCCTACGAGCAGTACTTC. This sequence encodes CASSRVLAASYEQYF.

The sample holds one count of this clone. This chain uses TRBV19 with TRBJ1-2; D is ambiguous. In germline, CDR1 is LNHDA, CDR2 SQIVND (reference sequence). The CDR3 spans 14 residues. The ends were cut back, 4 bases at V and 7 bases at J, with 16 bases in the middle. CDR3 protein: CASSTGEVGSGYTF. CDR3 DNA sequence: TGTGCCAGTAGTACGGGTGAAGTGGGGAGTGGCTACACCTTC.

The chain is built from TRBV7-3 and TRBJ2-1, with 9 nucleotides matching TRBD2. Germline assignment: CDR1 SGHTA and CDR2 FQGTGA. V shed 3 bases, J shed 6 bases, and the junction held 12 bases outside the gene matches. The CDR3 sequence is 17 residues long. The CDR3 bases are TGTGCCAGCAGCTTGGCTAGCGGGATCGGCGGGGGCAATGAGCAGTTCTTC. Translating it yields CASSLASGIGGGNEQFF.

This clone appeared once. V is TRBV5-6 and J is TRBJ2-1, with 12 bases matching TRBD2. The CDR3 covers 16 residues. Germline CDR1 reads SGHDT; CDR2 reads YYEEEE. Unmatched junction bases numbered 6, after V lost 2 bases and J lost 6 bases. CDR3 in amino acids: CASSFRKLAGGNEQFF. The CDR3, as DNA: TGTGCCAGCAGCTTCCGAAAACTAGCGGGAGGCAATGAGCAGTTCTTC.

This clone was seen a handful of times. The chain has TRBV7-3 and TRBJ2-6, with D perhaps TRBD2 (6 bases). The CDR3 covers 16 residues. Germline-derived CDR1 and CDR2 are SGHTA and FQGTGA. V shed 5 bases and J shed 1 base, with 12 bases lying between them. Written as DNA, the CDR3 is TGTGCCAGCAGCCCCCAGAGCGGGTCTGGGGCCAACGTCCTGACTTTC. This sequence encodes CASSPQSGSGANVLTF.

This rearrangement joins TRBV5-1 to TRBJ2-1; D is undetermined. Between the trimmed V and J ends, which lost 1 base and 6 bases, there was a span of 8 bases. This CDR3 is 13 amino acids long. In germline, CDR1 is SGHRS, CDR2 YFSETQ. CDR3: CASSLSPSNEQFF. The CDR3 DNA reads TGCGCCAGCAGCTTGTCCCCTAGCAATGAGCAGTTCTTC.

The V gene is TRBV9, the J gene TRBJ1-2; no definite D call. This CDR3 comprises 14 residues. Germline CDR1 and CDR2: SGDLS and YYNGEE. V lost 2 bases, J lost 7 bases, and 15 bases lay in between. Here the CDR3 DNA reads TGTGCCAGCAGCGTCTCGGGTAGTCGAGGTGGCTACACCTTC. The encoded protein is CASSVSGSRGGYTF.

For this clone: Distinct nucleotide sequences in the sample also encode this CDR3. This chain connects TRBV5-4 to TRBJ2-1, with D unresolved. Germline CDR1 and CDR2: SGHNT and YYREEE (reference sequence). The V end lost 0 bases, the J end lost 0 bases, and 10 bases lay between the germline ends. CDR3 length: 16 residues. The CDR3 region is CASSLGSPSSYNEQFF. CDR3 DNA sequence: TGTGCCAGCAGCTTGGGCTCCCCCAGCTCCTACAATGAGCAGTTCTTC.

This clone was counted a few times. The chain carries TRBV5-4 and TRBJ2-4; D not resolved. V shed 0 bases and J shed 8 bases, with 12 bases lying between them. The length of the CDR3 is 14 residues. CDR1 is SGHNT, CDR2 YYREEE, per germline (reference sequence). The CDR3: CASSLGQSKHIQYF. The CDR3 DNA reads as TGTGCCAGCAGCTTGGGGCAGTCAAAACACATTCAGTACTTC.

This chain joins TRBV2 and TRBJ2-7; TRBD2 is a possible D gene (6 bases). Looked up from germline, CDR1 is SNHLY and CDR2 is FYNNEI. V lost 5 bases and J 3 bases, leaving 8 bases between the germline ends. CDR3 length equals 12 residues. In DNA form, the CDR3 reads TGTGCCAGCAGTCTTAGCGGCTACGAGCAGTACTTC. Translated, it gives CASSLSGYEQYF.

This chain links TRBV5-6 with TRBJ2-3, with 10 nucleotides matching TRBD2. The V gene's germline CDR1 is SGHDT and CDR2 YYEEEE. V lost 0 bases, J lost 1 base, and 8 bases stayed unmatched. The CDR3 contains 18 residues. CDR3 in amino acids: CASSLAKLAGAGTDTQYF. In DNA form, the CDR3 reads TGTGCCAGCAGCTTGGCCAAGCTAGCGGGAGCGGGCACAGATACGCAGTATTTT.

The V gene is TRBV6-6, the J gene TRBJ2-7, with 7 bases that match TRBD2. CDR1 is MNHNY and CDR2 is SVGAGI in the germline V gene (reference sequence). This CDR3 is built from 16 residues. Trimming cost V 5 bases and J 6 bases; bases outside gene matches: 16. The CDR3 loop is CASSQSGGTALGEQYF. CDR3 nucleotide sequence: TGTGCCAGCAGTCAGTCGGGGGGAACTGCCCTGGGCGAGCAGTACTTC.

The CDR3 loop reads CASSQQMDTEAFF. CDR3 bases: TGTGCCAGCAGTCAACAGATGGACACTGAAGCTTTCTTT. The rearrangement links TRBV7-9 to TRBJ1-1; D unclear. Germline V gene sequence: CDR1 SEHNR, CDR2 FQNEAQ (reference sequence). Trimming took off 6 bases at V and 3 bases at J, with 11 bases between the two ends. This CDR3 comprises 13 residues.

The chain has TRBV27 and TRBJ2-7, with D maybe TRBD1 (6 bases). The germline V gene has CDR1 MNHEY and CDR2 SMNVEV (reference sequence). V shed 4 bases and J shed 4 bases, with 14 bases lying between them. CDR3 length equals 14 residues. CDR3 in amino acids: CASSSPQGGYEQYF. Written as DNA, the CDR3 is TGTGCCAGCAGTTCCCCACAGGGTGGGTACGAGCAGTACTTC.

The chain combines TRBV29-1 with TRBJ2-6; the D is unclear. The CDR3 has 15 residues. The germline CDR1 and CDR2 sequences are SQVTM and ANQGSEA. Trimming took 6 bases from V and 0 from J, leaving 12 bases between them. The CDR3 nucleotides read TGCAGCGTCTCGCCAGGTAGCTCTGGGGCCAACGTCCTGACTTTC. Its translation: CSVSPGSSGANVLTF.

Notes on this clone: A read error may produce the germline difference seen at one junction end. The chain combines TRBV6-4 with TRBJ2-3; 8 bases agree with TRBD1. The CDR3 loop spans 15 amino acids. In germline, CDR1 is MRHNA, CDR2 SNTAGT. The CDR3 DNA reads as TGTGCCAGCAGTGATCAGGGACAGGCCTCAGATACGCAGTGTTTT. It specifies CASSDQGQASDTQCF.

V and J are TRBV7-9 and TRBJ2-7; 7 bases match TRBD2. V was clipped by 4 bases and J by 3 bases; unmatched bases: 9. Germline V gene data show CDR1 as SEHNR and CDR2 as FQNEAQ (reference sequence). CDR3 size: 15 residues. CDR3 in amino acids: CASSSPKRGFYEQYF. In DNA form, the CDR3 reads TGTGCCAGCAGCTCCCCCAAGCGGGGTTTCTACGAGCAGTACTTC.

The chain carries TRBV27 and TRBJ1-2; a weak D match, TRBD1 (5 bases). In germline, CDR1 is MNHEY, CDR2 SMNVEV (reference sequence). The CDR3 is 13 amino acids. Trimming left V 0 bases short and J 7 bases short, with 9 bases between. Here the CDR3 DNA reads TGTGCCAGCAGTTTATCAGGGGAGGGTGGCTACACCTTC. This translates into CASSLSGEGGYTF.

The CDR3 sequence: CASSRTYLTGDTIYF. CDR3 nucleotides: TGTGCCAGCAGTCGAACCTACTTAACCGGGGACACCATATATTTT. The rearrangement joins TRBV6-5 to TRBJ1-3; D not certain. The germline V gene has CDR1 MNHEY and CDR2 SVGAGI. V was cut by 5 bases and J by 8 bases, with 19 bases left in between. The CDR3 is 15 amino acids.